The 3 T cell receptor beta chains in this list originate from one sample, sequenced in a study of T cell changes during pregnancy in multiple sclerosis. Some clones are missing from TCRdb's copy, which holds only in-frame ones; the method was immunoSEQ multiplex PCR. There are approximately 61,000 clones in the sample; approximately 90% occur only once, and 3.6% lies in the top ten. The specimen was peripheral blood, collected after pregnancy. The source is a female donor in good health, enrolled as a control in a pregnancy study.

The chain employs TRBV4-3 and TRBJ1-2; TRBD1 matches at 10 bases. This CDR3 has 15 residues. After removal of 3 bases from V and 7 bases from J, the junction contained 8 bases not matched to a gene. The germline CDR1 and CDR2 sequences are LGHNA and YSLEER. CDR3 DNA sequence: TGCGCCAGCAGCCAGTTGCCGGGACAGGGGAGTGGCTACACCTTC. Its translation: CASSQLPGQGSGYTF.

The rearrangement joins TRBV4-1 to TRBJ2-2; D is unclear. With 3 bases removed from V and 4 bases from J, the gap between germline ends came to 12 bases. This CDR3 has 15 amino acids. Germline V lookup: CDR1 MGHRA, CDR2 YSYEKL. CDR3 in amino acids: CASSQDSQTTGELFF. CDR3 bases: TGCGCCAGCAGCCAGGATAGCCAGACCACCGGGGAGCTGTTTTTT.

The V call is TRBV18, the J call TRBJ2-3, with TRBD1 as a possible D gene (6 bases). Germline CDR1 is KGHSH and CDR2 is LQKENI. This CDR3 is built from 14 residues. Trimming cost V 6 bases and J 5 bases, with 15 bases left between them. The CDR3 region has the DNA TGTGCCAGCTCGCAACAGGGTAAGGGAGATACGCAGTATTTT. Translating gives CASSQQGKGDTQYF.